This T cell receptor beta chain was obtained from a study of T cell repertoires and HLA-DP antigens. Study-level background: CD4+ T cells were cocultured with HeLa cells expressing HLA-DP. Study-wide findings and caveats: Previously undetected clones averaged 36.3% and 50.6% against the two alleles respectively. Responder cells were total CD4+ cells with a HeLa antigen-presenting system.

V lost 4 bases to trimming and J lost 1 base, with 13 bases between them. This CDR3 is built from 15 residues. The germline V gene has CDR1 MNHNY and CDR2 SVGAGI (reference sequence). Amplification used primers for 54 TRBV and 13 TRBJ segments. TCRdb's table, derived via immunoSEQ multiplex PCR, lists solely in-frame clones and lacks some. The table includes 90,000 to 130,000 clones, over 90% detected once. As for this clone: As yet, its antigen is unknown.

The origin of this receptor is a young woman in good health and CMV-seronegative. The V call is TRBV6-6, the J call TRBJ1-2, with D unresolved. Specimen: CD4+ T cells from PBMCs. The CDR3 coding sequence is TGTGCCAGCAGTTTTAGGACGGGCCATAACTATGGCTACACCTTC. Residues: CASSFRTGHNYGYTF.